Following are 20 T cell receptor beta chains from one sample sequenced in a study of cytotoxic CD8 clonotypes in ibrutinib-treated CLL. The repertoire was sequenced with immunoSEQ multiplex PCR; TCRdb's copy has only in-frame clones and lacks some. The table has more than 85,000 clones, roughly three quarters seen once. Sequencing used PBMCs, obtained after 24 months of ibrutinib treatment. The receptors were gathered from a human donor with chronic lymphocytic leukemia.

As concerns this clone: A single base separates this from a much larger clone, so it may be a read error. The rearrangement uses TRBV13 and TRBJ2-1; TRBD1 might be the D (6 bases). Germline CDR1 is PRHDT and CDR2 is FYEKMQ (reference sequence). This CDR3 is built from 16 residues. The ends were cut back, 5 bases at V and 7 bases at J, with 21 bases in the middle. CDR3 nucleotides: TGTGCCAGCAGCCAAGATACACAGTCTCAGGGGAATGAGCAGTTCTTC. Its translation: CASSQDTQSQGNEQFF.

This chain connects TRBV18 to TRBJ2-7; TRBD1 aligns across 11 bases. The CDR3 runs to 14 residues. Germline V gene data show CDR1 as KGHSH and CDR2 as LQKENI. Germline trimming cut 4 bases from V and 6 bases from J; bases unmatched to any gene: 5. The DNA for the CDR3 is TGTGCCAGCTCACTCGGGACAGGGGGGGCCGAGCAGTACTTC. Translated: CASSLGTGGAEQYF. Full variable domain (remainder filled in from reference TRBV18 and TRBJ2-7): NAGVMQNPRHLVRRRGQEARLRCSPMKGHSHVYWYRQLPEEGLKFMVYLQKENIIDESGMPKERFSAEFPKEGPSILRIQQVVRGDSAAYFCASSLGTGGAEQYFGPGTRLTVT.

This clone has just one count. CDR3 sequence (DNA): TGTGCCAGTAGTATTTCCCCAAGCACAGATACGCAGTATTTT. This sequence encodes CASSISPSTDTQYF. The J gene is TRBJ2-3, the V gene TRBV19; D gene ambiguous. V lost 3 bases to trimming and J lost 0 bases, with 7 bases between them. Germline V lookup: CDR1 LNHDA, CDR2 SQIVND (reference sequence). The CDR3 has 14 residues.

CDR3 in amino acids: CASSLRVQGDTQYF. CDR3 DNA sequence: TGTGCCAGCAGCTTAAGGGTCCAGGGAGATACGCAGTATTTT. The rearrangement links TRBV11-1 to TRBJ2-3; weak D call: TRBD1 (5 bases). V was pared by 2 bases and J by 5 bases, with 11 bases between. The germline CDR1 and CDR2 sequences are SGHAT and FQDESV (reference sequence). The CDR3 is 14 residues long.

This clone was counted only a few times. J is TRBJ2-7 and V is TRBV18, with a tentative D call TRBD1 (5 bases). Trimming removed 3 bases at V and 5 bases at J, with 11 bases between. The CDR3 runs to 13 residues. Germline-derived CDR1 and CDR2 are KGHSH and LQKENI. Here the CDR3 reads CASSPSGYHEQYF. The CDR3 bases are TGTGCCAGCTCACCCTCAGGGTACCACGAGCAGTACTTC.

The chain combines TRBV18 with TRBJ1-5; a possible D gene is TRBD1 (5 bases). The germline gives CDR1 KGHSH, CDR2 LQKENI. This CDR3 spans 15 amino acids. Trimming cost V 6 bases and J 1 base, with 13 bases left between them. CDR3 DNA: TGTGCCAGCTCCGGGACCGAAGGGAGCAATCAGCCCCAGCATTTT. Translation: CASSGTEGSNQPQHF.

This rearrangement joins TRBV4-2 to TRBJ2-7; 8 bases fit TRBD1. The CDR3 length is 14 residues. Looked up from germline, CDR1 is LGHNA and CDR2 is YNFKEQ. V gave up 0 bases and J gave up 5 bases; unmatched junction bases: 3. CDR3 in amino acids: CASSQELQGDEQYF. CDR3 nucleotide sequence: TGTGCCAGCAGCCAAGAATTACAGGGGGACGAGCAGTACTTC.

The V and J genes are TRBV18 and TRBJ2-7; 9 positions agree with TRBD1. This CDR3 comprises 15 residues. Germline assignment: CDR1 KGHSH and CDR2 LQKENI. J was trimmed by 6 bases and V by 3 bases; bases with no gene match: 9. Here the CDR3 DNA reads TGTGCCAGCTCACCCCTTTCGGGACAGGGTGGCGAGCAGTACTTC. Translating it yields CASSPLSGQGGEQYF. The whole variable domain, filled in from reference TRBV18 and TRBJ2-7, reads NAGVMQNPRHLVRRRGQEARLRCSPMKGHSHVYWYRQLPEEGLKFMVYLQKENIIDESGMPKERFSAEFPKEGPSILRIQQVVRGDSAAYFCASSPLSGQGGEQYFGPGTRLTVT.

This clone was seen a handful of times. V and J are TRBV19 and TRBJ2-7; the D gene is possibly TRBD2 (5 bases). This CDR3 contains 14 residues. Trimming shortened V by 10 bases and J by 6 bases, and 22 bases separated the two germline ends. Germline lookup yields CDR1 LNHDA and CDR2 SQIVND (reference sequence). The CDR3 sequence is CATRIGPMGAEQYF. In nucleotides, the CDR3 is TGTGCCACCCGTATCGGGCCTATGGGAGCCGAGCAGTACTTC.

The chain has TRBV2 and TRBJ1-5; no clear D gene. The length of the CDR3 is 13 residues. Looked up from germline, CDR1 is SNHLY and CDR2 is FYNNEI. V was shortened by 2 bases and J by 11 bases, with 13 bases between the two germline ends. The CDR3 loop reads CASSEIPRVAQHF. The CDR3 DNA sequence: TGTGCCAGCAGTGAAATTCCCCGTGTGGCCCAGCATTTT. Supplemented by reference TRBV2 and TRBJ1-5, the full variable domain reads EPEVTQTPSHQVTQMGQEVILRCVPISNHLYFYWYRQILGQKVEFLVSFYNNEISEKSEIFDDQFSVERPDGSNFTLKIRSTKLEDSAMYFCASSEIPRVAQHFGDGTRLSIL.

The CDR3 loop reads CASSQDAGTTETQYF. The CDR3 nucleotides are TGCGCCAGCAGCCAAGATGCGGGGACTACAGAGACCCAGTACTTC. The chain carries TRBV4-1 and TRBJ2-5; TRBD2 aligns across 7 bases. The junction had 5 bases not matched to a gene; V was cut back by 0 bases and J by 4 bases. The length of the CDR3 is 15 residues. Per germline, CDR1 MGHRA and CDR2 YSYEKL.

The chain joins TRBV10-3 to TRBJ1-1; a possible D gene is TRBD1 (5 bases). Trimming removed 5 bases from V and 4 bases from J, with 11 bases in between. Per the germline V gene, CDR1 is ENHRY and CDR2 is SYGVKD. The CDR3 consists of 13 residues. The CDR3 loop is CAISTLGVTEAFF. The CDR3 coding sequence is TGTGCCATCAGTACCCTAGGGGTCACTGAAGCTTTCTTT.

This chain joins TRBV5-1 and TRBJ1-4, with TRBD1 identical over 9 bases. With 4 bases clipped from V and 3 bases from J, the junction kept 13 bases outside the gene matches. CDR1 and CDR2 (germline): SGHRS, YFSETQ. The CDR3 consists of 18 residues. CDR3 protein: CASSARDRVLEANEKLFF. Written as DNA, the CDR3 is TGCGCCAGCAGCGCCCGGGACAGGGTTTTAGAGGCTAATGAAAAACTGTTTTTT.

J is TRBJ2-7 and V is TRBV20-1; a weak D match, TRBD1 (6 bases). V was cut by 6 bases and J by 3 bases, with 9 bases left in between. This CDR3 contains 11 residues. In germline, CDR1 is DFQATT, CDR2 SNEGSKA (reference sequence). Written as DNA, the CDR3 is TGCAGTGCCCGGGACATCTACGAGCAGTACTTC. This codes for CSARDIYEQYF.

This chain joins TRBV28 and TRBJ1-1; D is unclear. This CDR3 is 15 amino acids long. Germline assignment: CDR1 MDHEN and CDR2 SYDVKM. The V and J ends lost 9 bases and 5 bases respectively, with 22 bases between them. The CDR3 spells CASPPSGERRTEAFF. The CDR3 region has the DNA TGTGCCAGTCCCCCGAGCGGGGAGAGAAGGACTGAAGCTTTCTTT.

CDR3 sequence (DNA): TGCGCCAGCAGCTCACAGGGGGGACGCTATGGCTACACCTTC. Translated: CASSSQGGRYGYTF. The rearrangement joins TRBV5-1 to TRBJ1-2; TRBD1 matches 8 bases. This CDR3 comprises 14 residues. Germline V gene lookup returns CDR1 SGHRS and CDR2 YFSETQ. V dropped 3 bases and J dropped 4; count of bases not matched to a gene: 5.

The V gene is TRBV10-3, the J gene TRBJ1-3, with TRBD1 matching over 7 bases. The CDR3 is 15 residues long. After removal of 8 bases from V and 0 bases from J, the junction contained 7 bases not matched to a gene. Germline V CDR1 and CDR2: ENHRY, SYGVKD. The chain's CDR3 is CAIGRTGSSGNTIYF. The CDR3 coding sequence is TGTGCCATCGGGCGGACAGGTTCCTCTGGAAACACCATATATTTT.

J is TRBJ1-1 and V is TRBV28; possible D gene TRBD1, 5 bases. Germline V gene sequence: CDR1 MDHEN, CDR2 SYDVKM. Trimming removed 11 bases from V and 5 bases from J, with 12 bases in between. This CDR3 has 11 residues. CDR3 sequence (DNA): TGTGCCTCCGGGGGGTGGACTGAAGCTTTCTTT. It translates to CASGGWTEAFF.

This chain uses TRBV19 with TRBJ2-5; D possibly uses TRBD1 or TRBD2 (5 bases each). The germline V gene has CDR1 LNHDA and CDR2 SQIVND (reference sequence). CDR3 size: 15 residues. V was trimmed by 7 bases and J by 2 bases, leaving 17 bases between them. CDR3 residues: CASNGAAATQETQYF. The DNA of the CDR3 is TGTGCCAGTAACGGGGCAGCGGCAACTCAAGAGACCCAGTACTTC.

This chain uses TRBV5-1 with TRBJ2-3, with D possibly TRBD2 on 7 matching bases. V lost 5 bases, J lost 4 bases, and 20 bases lay in between. The CDR3 sequence is 16 residues long. Germline assignment: CDR1 SGHRS and CDR2 YFSETQ. The CDR3 bases are TGCGCCAGCAGTCCGACGGGGGGCCTGAGCTCAGATACGCAGTATTTT. Protein sequence: CASSPTGGLSSDTQYF.